One and the same sample provided the 12 T cell receptor beta chains below, sequenced in a study of blood T cells in healthy people across ages. A second PCR, run for about 6 to 11 cycles, used a sample-barcoded 5' primer plus a J-beta primer mix. In TCRdb, the 5' RACE reads were re-called with MiXCR into one record per CDR3 protein. The sample lists hundreds of thousands of distinct CDR3 sequences; around 34% were seen once. Sequencing was carried out using blood. The origin of the receptors is a man aged 18 to 30 in good health.

This clonotype was found a few times. The chain has TRBV20-1 and TRBJ1-2; the D gene is possibly TRBD1 (5 bases). Looked up from germline, CDR1 is DFQATT and CDR2 is SNEGSKA (reference sequence). V shed 0 bases and J shed 0 bases, with 11 bases lying between them. The CDR3 runs 15 residues. The CDR3 protein is CSAREEGRPNYGYTF. CDR3 DNA sequence: TGCAGTGCTAGAGAGGAGGGGAGACCTAACTATGGCTACACCTTC.

This clonotype has a count of ten or more. V and J are TRBV7-9 and TRBJ1-2, with 7 bases aligning to TRBD1. CDR3 length equals 15 residues. Germline CDR1 SEHNR, CDR2 FQNEAQ (reference sequence). The V and J ends lost 1 base and 4 bases, in that order; junction bases with no gene match: 6. The chain's CDR3 is CASSLDRGLGYGYTF. The CDR3, as DNA: TGTGCCAGCAGCTTAGACAGGGGTCTCGGCTATGGCTACACCTTC. Variable domain in full (rest from reference TRBV7-9 and TRBJ1-2): DTGVSQNPRHKITKRGQNVTFRCDPISEHNRLYWYRQTLGQGPEFLTYFQNEAQLEKSRLLSDRFSAERPKGSFSTLEIQRTEQGDSAMYLCASSLDRGLGYGYTFGSGTRLTVV.

This rearrangement joins TRBV10-3 to TRBJ2-7; the D gene is possibly TRBD1 (5 bases). The CDR3 runs to 15 residues. V lost 5 bases and J 0 bases, leaving 14 bases between the germline ends. Germline lookup yields CDR1 ENHRY and CDR2 SYGVKD. Here the CDR3 DNA reads TGTGCCATCAGTCAGGGCCTTTCAGACTCCTACGAGCAGTACTTC. As protein: CAISQGLSDSYEQYF.

The rearrangement uses TRBV10-3 and TRBJ2-2; 8 bases align to TRBD2. CDR3 length: 15 amino acids. Germline V gene sequence: CDR1 ENHRY, CDR2 SYGVKD. With V trimmed by 0 bases and J by 6 bases, 3 bases remained unmatched. CDR3 nucleotide sequence: TGTGCCATCAGTGAGTCAGCGGGGGTCCCCGGGGAGCTGTTTTTT. Translated: CAISESAGVPGELFF.

This chain uses TRBV5-1 with TRBJ1-1; D uncertain. Trimming shortened V by 3 bases and J by 1 base, and 13 bases separated the two germline ends. Germline CDR1 reads SGHRS; CDR2 reads YFSETQ. This CDR3 has 15 residues. The CDR3 bases are TGCGCCAGCAGCTCTGAGGGTGGTGAGAACACTGAAGCTTTCTTT. This encodes CASSSEGGENTEAFF. Looking up the rest from reference TRBV5-1 and TRBJ1-1 gives the full variable domain: KAGVTQTPRYLIKTRGQQVTLSCSPISGHRSVSWYQQTPGQGLQFLFEYFSETQRNKGNFPGRFSGRQFSNSRSEMNVSTLELGDSALYLCASSSEGGENTEAFFGQGTRLTVV.

The rearrangement joins TRBV12-3 or TRBV12-4 to TRBJ2-1; 9 nucleotides line up with TRBD1. CDR3 size: 13 residues. J was trimmed by 6 bases and V by 10 bases; bases with no gene match: 7. The CDR3 DNA is TGTGCCACAGGGACAGGGAACAGCAATGAGCAGTTCTTC. Its translation is CATGTGNSNEQFF.

This clonotype has just one count. For the CDR3, the DNA is TGTGCCAGCAGCACAGGGGGGGGTTCGACCAACGTCCTGACTTTC. Translated: CASSTGGGSTNVLTF. The chain combines TRBV7-2 with TRBJ2-6, with a weak D call TRBD1 (8 bases). Germline-derived CDR1 and CDR2 are SGHTA and FQGNSA. The CDR3 runs 15 residues. Trimming took off 5 bases at V and 8 bases at J, with 16 bases between the two ends.

This clonotype has more than one count but fewer than ten. The chain employs TRBV7-2 and TRBJ1-4; 8 positions agree with TRBD1. This CDR3 is 16 amino acids long. V trimming: 4 bases; J trimming: 2 bases; junction bases outside the gene matches: 6. Per germline, CDR1 SGHTA and CDR2 FQGNSA. The CDR3 protein is CASSSQGALTNEKLFF. The CDR3 coding sequence is TGTGCCAGCAGCTCCCAGGGGGCTCTGACTAATGAAAAACTGTTTTTT.

Only a few counts were recorded for this clonotype. This rearrangement joins TRBV20-1 to TRBJ2-3; 9 bases agree with TRBD1. The CDR3 contains 14 residues. The V and J ends lost 2 bases and 2 bases, in that order; junction bases with no gene match: 2. CDR1 is DFQATT and CDR2 is SNEGSKA in the germline V gene (reference sequence). The CDR3 DNA sequence: TGCAGTGCTAGATACAGGGGGCCCACAGATACGCAGTATTTT. Encoded protein: CSARYRGPTDTQYF.

Ten or more counts support this clonotype. The chain joins TRBV4-3 to TRBJ1-2; D gene ambiguous. The V gene's germline CDR1 is LGHNA and CDR2 YSLEER. CDR3 length: 14 residues. Trimming pared 0 bases from V and 3 bases from J, leaving 8 bases between. The CDR3 loop reads CASSQDLPDYGYTF. The CDR3 DNA sequence: TGCGCCAGCAGCCAAGATCTGCCGGACTATGGCTACACCTTC.

At least ten counts were recorded for this clonotype. The chain employs TRBV20-1 and TRBJ1-4, with D possibly TRBD1 on 5 matching bases. The V end was cut by 3 bases, the J end by 0 bases, with 8 bases between. The CDR3 is 14 residues long. Germline V lookup: CDR1 DFQATT, CDR2 SNEGSKA (reference sequence). The CDR3 spells CSARLTATNEKLFF. For the CDR3, the DNA is TGCAGTGCTAGGCTGACAGCAACTAATGAAAAACTGTTTTTT.

V is TRBV29-1 and J is TRBJ2-7; D perhaps matches TRBD2 (5 bases). The V gene lost 4 bases and the J gene lost 1 base, with 8 bases spanning the gap. Germline V gene data show CDR1 as SQVTM and CDR2 as ANQGSEA. This CDR3 comprises 12 residues. CDR3 in DNA: TGCAGCGTTGTTCTAGCTTCCTACGAGCAGTACTTC. It codes for CSVVLASYEQYF.